Each of the 4 T cell receptor beta chains below was sequenced from the same sample in a study of shared clonotypes between healthy human individuals. CD8 cells classed as naive were CD45RO-negative and positively selected for CCR7, excluding terminally differentiated effector memory CD45RA+ cells. Measured with immunoSEQ multiplex PCR; TCRdb has only the in-frame clones, and not every one. Here the sample spans about 2.1 million clones, about 92% being singletons. The sequenced sample consisted of naive CD8+ T cells from PBMCs. These receptors were taken from a man younger than 30 in good health. Some clones in this sample may be carry-over from other donors' samples.

The chain employs TRBV19 and TRBJ2-7; 14 nucleotides line up with TRBD2. The germline CDR1 and CDR2 sequences are LNHDA and SQIVND (reference sequence). The CDR3 totals 16 residues. Unmatched junction bases numbered 6, after V lost 3 bases and J lost 5 bases. Here the CDR3 reads CASSILGLAGEDEQYF. Here the CDR3 DNA reads TGTGCCAGTAGTATTCTGGGACTAGCGGGAGAAGACGAGCAGTACTTC.

The chain couples TRBV7-8 to TRBJ2-7; TRBD2 aligns across 12 bases. Germline CDR1 SGHVS, CDR2 FQNEAQ. The CDR3 sequence is 16 residues long. The V and J ends lost 4 bases and 3 bases, in that order; junction bases with no gene match: 7. The CDR3 here is CASSSGLAGTFYEQYF. The CDR3 coding sequence is TGTGCCAGCAGCTCGGGACTAGCGGGTACGTTCTACGAGCAGTACTTC.

This chain joins TRBV23-1 and TRBJ1-5; possibly TRBD1 for D (6 bases). TRBV23-1 falls under the ORF class, with uncertain function. The V end lost 6 bases, the J end lost 0 bases, and 21 bases lay between the germline ends. This CDR3 has 18 amino acids. Here the CDR3 DNA reads TGCGCCAGCAGGCCCCGGGACACTGTAAATTATAGCAATCAGCCCCAGCATTTT. Translating it yields CASRPRDTVNYSNQPQHF.

The chain combines TRBV7-9 with TRBJ1-2; 8 nucleotides match TRBD1. Unmatched junction bases numbered 8, after V lost 4 bases and J lost 4 bases. The CDR3 contains 15 residues. Germline V gene lookup returns CDR1 SEHNR and CDR2 FQNEAQ (reference sequence). Here the CDR3 DNA reads TGTGCCAGCAGCTCCGGGACAGGAGGGACCTATGGCTACACCTTC. Translated, it gives CASSSGTGGTYGYTF.